The TCR beta chain described here comes from a study of control samples from healthy donors and cancer patients. The data were produced by immunoSEQ multiplex PCR, yet TCRdb's version contains in-frame clones alone and is incomplete. This table has approximately 120,000 clones, around 89% appearing once. The sequenced material came from blood. The sequence was obtained from a woman aged 45-60 years in good health.

The DNA of the CDR3 is TGTGCCAGCAGCTTAGTAGGGGGTCTTGACTCGATCGAGCAGTTCTTC. Protein: CASSLVGGLDSIEQFF. The chain uses TRBV7-8 and TRBJ2-1; D possibly corresponds to TRBD1 (6 bases). V lost 1 base and J lost 10, with 20 bases in between. The CDR3 is 16 amino acids. Germline loops: CDR1 SGHVS, CDR2 FQNEAQ.